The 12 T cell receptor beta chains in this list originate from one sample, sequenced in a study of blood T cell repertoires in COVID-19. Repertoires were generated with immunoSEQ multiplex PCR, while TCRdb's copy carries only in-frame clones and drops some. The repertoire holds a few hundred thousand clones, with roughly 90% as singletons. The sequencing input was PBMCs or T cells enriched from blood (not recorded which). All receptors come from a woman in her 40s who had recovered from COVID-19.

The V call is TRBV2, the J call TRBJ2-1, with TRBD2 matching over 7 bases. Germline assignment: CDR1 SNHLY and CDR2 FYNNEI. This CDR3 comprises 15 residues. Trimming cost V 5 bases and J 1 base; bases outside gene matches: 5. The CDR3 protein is CASSWGGSSYNEQFF. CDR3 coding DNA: TGTGCCAGCAGTTGGGGCGGGAGTTCCTACAATGAGCAGTTCTTC.

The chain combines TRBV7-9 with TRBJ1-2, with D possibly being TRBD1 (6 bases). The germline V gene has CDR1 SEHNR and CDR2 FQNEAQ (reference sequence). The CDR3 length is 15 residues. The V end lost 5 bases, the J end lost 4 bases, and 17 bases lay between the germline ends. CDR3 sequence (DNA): TGTGCCAGCAGCGATAACAGGGTTTTGAGCTATGGCTACACCTTC. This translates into CASSDNRVLSYGYTF.

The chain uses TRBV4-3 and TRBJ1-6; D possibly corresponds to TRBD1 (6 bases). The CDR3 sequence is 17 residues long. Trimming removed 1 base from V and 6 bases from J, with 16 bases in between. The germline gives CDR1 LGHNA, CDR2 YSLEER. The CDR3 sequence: CASSQVIGGPFNSPLHF. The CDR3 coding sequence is TGCGCCAGCAGCCAAGTTATCGGGGGGCCCTTTAATTCACCCCTCCACTTT.

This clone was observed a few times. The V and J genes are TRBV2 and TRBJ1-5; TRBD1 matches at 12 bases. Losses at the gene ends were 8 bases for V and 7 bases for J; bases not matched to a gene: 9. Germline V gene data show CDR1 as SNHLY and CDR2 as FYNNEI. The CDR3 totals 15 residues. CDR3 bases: TGTGCCAGCGGGAGGGACAGGGGGCAGGAGCAGCCCCAGCATTTT. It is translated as CASGRDRGQEQPQHF. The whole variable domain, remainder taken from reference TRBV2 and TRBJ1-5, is EPEVTQTPSHQVTQMGQEVILRCVPISNHLYFYWYRQILGQKVEFLVSFYNNEISEKSEIFDDQFSVERPDGSNFTLKIRSTKLEDSAMYFCASGRDRGQEQPQHFGDGTRLSIL.

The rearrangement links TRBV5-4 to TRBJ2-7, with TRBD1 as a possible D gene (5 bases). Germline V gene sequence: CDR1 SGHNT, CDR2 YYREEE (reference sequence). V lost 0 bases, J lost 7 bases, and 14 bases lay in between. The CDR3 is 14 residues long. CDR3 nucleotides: TGTGCCAGCAGCTTGGATAAGGGGTTTGGGGAGCAGTACTTC. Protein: CASSLDKGFGEQYF.

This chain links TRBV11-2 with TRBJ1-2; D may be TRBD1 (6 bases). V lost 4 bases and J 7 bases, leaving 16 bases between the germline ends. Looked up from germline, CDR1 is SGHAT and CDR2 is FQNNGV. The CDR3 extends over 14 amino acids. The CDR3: CASSWDIPGPGYTF. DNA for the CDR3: TGTGCCAGCAGCTGGGACATCCCTGGACCTGGCTACACCTTC.

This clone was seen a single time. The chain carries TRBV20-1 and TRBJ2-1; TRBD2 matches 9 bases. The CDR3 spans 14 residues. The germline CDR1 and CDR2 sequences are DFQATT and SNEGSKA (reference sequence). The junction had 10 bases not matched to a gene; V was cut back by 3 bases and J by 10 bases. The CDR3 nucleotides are TGCAGTGCTAGTGCACTAGCGGGTCCGTGGGAGCAGTTCTTC. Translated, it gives CSASALAGPWEQFF.

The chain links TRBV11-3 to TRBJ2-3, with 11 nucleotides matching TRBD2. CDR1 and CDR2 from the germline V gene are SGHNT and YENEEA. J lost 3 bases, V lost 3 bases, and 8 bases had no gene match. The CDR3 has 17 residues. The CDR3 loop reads CASSFKPTSGKTDTQYF. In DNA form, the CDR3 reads TGTGCCAGCAGCTTTAAGCCGACTAGCGGGAAAACAGATACGCAGTATTTT.

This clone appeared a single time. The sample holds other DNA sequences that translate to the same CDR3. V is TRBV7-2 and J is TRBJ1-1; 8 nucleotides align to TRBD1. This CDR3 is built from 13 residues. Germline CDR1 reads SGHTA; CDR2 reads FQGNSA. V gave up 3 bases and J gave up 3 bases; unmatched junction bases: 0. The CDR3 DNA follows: TGTGCCAGCAGCTTGACAGGGGACACTGAAGCTTTCTTT. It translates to CASSLTGDTEAFF.

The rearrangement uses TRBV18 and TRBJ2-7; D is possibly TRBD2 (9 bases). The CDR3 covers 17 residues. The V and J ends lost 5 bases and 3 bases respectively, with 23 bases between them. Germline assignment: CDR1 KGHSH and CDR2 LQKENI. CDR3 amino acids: CASSRTGYSGSNYEQYF. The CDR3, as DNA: TGTGCCAGCTCAAGGACAGGGTATAGCGGGAGTAACTACGAGCAGTACTTC.

The chain's CDR3 is CSVTEGGTGNQPQHF. DNA for the CDR3: TGCAGCGTCACTGAGGGGGGGACGGGCAATCAGCCCCAGCATTTT. This chain connects TRBV29-1 to TRBJ1-5; TRBD1 might be the D (6 bases). CDR1 is SQVTM and CDR2 is ANQGSEA in the germline V gene. The V gene lost 6 bases and the J gene lost 2 bases, with 17 bases spanning the gap. This CDR3 has 15 residues.

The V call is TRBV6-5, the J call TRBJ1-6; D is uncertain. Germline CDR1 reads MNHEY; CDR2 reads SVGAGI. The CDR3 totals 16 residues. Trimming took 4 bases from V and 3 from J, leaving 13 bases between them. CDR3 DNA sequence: TGTGCCAGCAGTTCTCAGAAGAGGGTCTATAATTCACCCCTCCACTTT. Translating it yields CASSSQKRVYNSPLHF.